One sample yielded the 23 T cell receptor beta chains listed below, sequenced in a study of T cell repertoires in cytomegalovirus infection. Their recognized antigens are unknown. TCRdb passed the reads through MiXCR, listing each CDR3 protein once. The data contain 680,000 or so distinct CDR3 sequences, about 33% of them seen just once; the ten biggest clones take up around a sixth. The sequencing used cultured PBMCs, collected from culture after CMV antigen stimulation. The source is a human donor in good health (CMV status not recorded). Some clones in this sample may be carry-over from other donors' samples.

The chain is built from TRBV5-4 and TRBJ2-1; 7 positions match TRBD2. CDR3 length: 14 amino acids. CDR1 is SGHNT and CDR2 is YYREEE in the germline V gene (reference sequence). J gave up 4 bases and V 2 bases, and 3 bases lay outside the gene matches. CDR3 sequence: CASSLGRDYNEQFF. The CDR3 DNA follows: TGTGCCAGCAGCTTAGGGAGGGATTACAATGAGCAGTTCTTC.

There are many counts of this clonotype. The chain joins TRBV6-9 to TRBJ2-7, with TRBD2 identical over 11 bases. The CDR3 has 13 residues. Germline trimming cut 4 bases from V and 4 bases from J; bases unmatched to any gene: 0. Germline values: CDR1 MNHGY, CDR2 SVAAGI. CDR3: CASSSSGGYEQYF. The CDR3 DNA follows: TGTGCCAGCAGTTCTAGCGGGGGGTACGAGCAGTACTTC.

J is TRBJ1-6 and V is TRBV12-3 or TRBV12-4; D gene unclear. The V end was cut by 2 bases, the J end by 0 bases, with 5 bases between. The CDR3 runs 15 residues. CDR3 sequence reads: CASSLMSSYNSPLHF. The CDR3 bases are TGTGCCAGCAGTTTAATGAGCTCCTATAATTCACCCCTCCACTTT.

This clonotype has just a few counts. The chain employs TRBV11-2 and TRBJ2-5, with D perhaps TRBD1 or TRBD2 (5 bases each). V was cut by 5 bases and J by 2 bases, with 15 bases left in between. This CDR3 has 15 amino acids. CDR1 is SGHAT and CDR2 is FQNNGV in the germline V gene. Written as DNA, the CDR3 is TGTGCCAGCAGCCAACGACCGGGACCACAAGAGACCCAGTACTTC. Protein product: CASSQRPGPQETQYF.

This clonotype was seen ten or more times. The chain has TRBV7-2 and TRBJ2-1; D may be TRBD1 or TRBD2 (6 bases each). This CDR3 has 16 amino acids. Germline V CDR1 and CDR2: SGHTA, FQGNSA. The V end was cut by 1 base, the J end by 7 bases, with 17 bases between. CDR3 in amino acids: CASSLVGTPGVNEQFF. CDR3 nucleotide sequence: TGTGCCAGCAGCTTAGTTGGGACACCGGGAGTGAATGAGCAGTTCTTC.

This clonotype showed up just a few times. The rearrangement links TRBV7-6 to TRBJ1-2; 8 nucleotides align to TRBD1. The germline CDR1 and CDR2 sequences are SGHVS and FNYEAQ. The CDR3 is made up of 17 amino acids. V shed 0 bases, J shed 2 bases, and the junction held 8 bases outside the gene matches. CDR3 in DNA: TGTGCCAGCAGCTTAGCTCCCAGCAGGGGGCCGAACTATGGCTACACCTTC. As protein: CASSLAPSRGPNYGYTF.

The sample holds a few counts of this clonotype. The chain combines TRBV7-9 with TRBJ2-2; D is possibly TRBD1 or TRBD2 (5 bases each). CDR3 length equals 15 residues. V lost 5 bases and J 5 bases, leaving 15 bases between the germline ends. Germline CDR1 reads SEHNR; CDR2 reads FQNEAQ (reference sequence). The CDR3 DNA follows: TGTGCCAGCAGCCGAACCGGGGACGGTACCGGGGAGCTGTTTTTT. As protein: CASSRTGDGTGELFF.

V and J are TRBV6-2 or TRBV6-3 and TRBJ1-1; TRBD1 matches at 7 bases. The CDR3 has 17 residues. J gave up 3 bases and V 1 base, and 11 bases lay outside the gene matches. Germline V gene lookup returns CDR1 MNHEY and CDR2 SVGEGT. Here the CDR3 DNA reads TGTGCCAGCAGTTACTGGCACCCGGGCCAGGGGGACACTGAAGCTTTCTTT. Encoded protein: CASSYWHPGQGDTEAFF.

The chain combines TRBV12-3 or TRBV12-4 with TRBJ1-4, with D hard to call. CDR3 length: 14 amino acids. Trimming shortened V by 7 bases and J by 4 bases, and 13 bases separated the two germline ends. DNA of the CDR3: TGTGCCAGCACCCACCCCGGGCTTAATGAAAAACTGTTTTTT. It codes for CASTHPGLNEKLFF.

The V call is TRBV7-2, the J call TRBJ2-2, with D perhaps TRBD2 (6 bases). The CDR3 extends over 13 amino acids. The germline V gene has CDR1 SGHTA and CDR2 FQGNSA. Trimming stripped 5 bases from V and 5 bases from J, with 9 bases between. This CDR3 reads CASSRGFTGELFF. DNA for the CDR3: TGTGCCAGCAGCCGGGGGTTTACCGGGGAGCTGTTTTTT.

This sequence joins TRBV11-2 and TRBJ2-7; D may be TRBD1 (5 bases). The CDR3 is made up of 13 amino acids. Trimming pared 0 bases from V and 6 bases from J, leaving 9 bases between. Germline V gene sequence: CDR1 SGHAT, CDR2 FQNNGV. The CDR3 coding sequence is TGTGCCAGCAGCTTAGACTGGGGCACCGAGCAGTACTTC. This gives the protein CASSLDWGTEQYF.

This clonotype has a handful of counts. Possible read error: a much larger clone is one base away. The chain recombines TRBV7-2 with TRBJ1-1; D is uncertain. CDR3 length: 13 amino acids. V shed 2 bases and J shed 1 base, with 5 bases lying between them. Germline CDR1 SGHTA, CDR2 FQGNSA. The CDR3 loop is CASSLNWNTEAFF. CDR3 nucleotide sequence: TGTGCCAGCAGCTTAAACTGGAACACTGAAGCTTTCTTT.

The CDR3 loop is CASRVAYNYGYTF. The CDR3 bases are TGTGCCAGCAGGGTCGCTTATAACTATGGCTACACCTTC. V and J are TRBV6-6 and TRBJ1-2; D is undetermined. There are 13 residues in the CDR3. Trimming stripped 6 bases from V and 1 base from J, with 9 bases between. The germline V gene has CDR1 MNHNY and CDR2 SVGAGI (reference sequence).

The chain joins TRBV7-6 to TRBJ2-5; D ambiguous. V lost 0 bases and J 2 bases, leaving 7 bases between the germline ends. From germline, CDR1 is SGHVS and CDR2 FNYEAQ. This CDR3 has 14 amino acids. CDR3 sequence: CASSLAWVQETQYF. DNA of the CDR3: TGTGCCAGCAGCTTAGCGTGGGTACAAGAGACCCAGTACTTC. The full variable domain, its missing parts supplied by reference TRBV7-6 and TRBJ2-5, is GAGVSQSPRYKVTKRGQDVALRCDPISGHVSLYWYRQALGQGPEFLTYFNYEAQQDKSGLPNDRFSAERPEGSISTLTIQRTEQRDSAMYRCASSLAWVQETQYFGPGTRLLVL.

The chain combines TRBV7-8 with TRBJ1-4; possibly TRBD1 for D (5 bases). Germline CDR1 reads SGHVS; CDR2 reads FQNEAQ. This CDR3 contains 14 residues. The V end was cut by 1 base, the J end by 8 bases, with 11 bases between. This chain's CDR3 is CASSLVGAGEKLFF. The DNA for the CDR3 is TGTGCCAGCAGCTTAGTTGGGGCTGGAGAAAAACTGTTTTTT.

The chain recombines TRBV18 with TRBJ2-3; TRBD2 agrees at 7 bases. The trim removed 3 bases at V and 2 bases at J, leaving 8 bases unmatched. The CDR3 loop spans 16 amino acids. From germline, CDR1 is KGHSH and CDR2 LQKENI. CDR3 DNA: TGTGCCAGCTCACCGGTACCAGCGGGATCCACAGATACGCAGTATTTT. This codes for CASSPVPAGSTDTQYF.

DNA for the CDR3: TGCAGTGCTAGAACCTCGGGACTAGCGTTCTACGAGCAGTACTTC. It translates to CSARTSGLAFYEQYF. The V gene is TRBV20-1, the J gene TRBJ2-7; the match to TRBD2 covers 10 bases. Germline trimming cut 2 bases from V and 3 bases from J; bases unmatched to any gene: 7. Per the germline V gene, CDR1 is DFQATT and CDR2 is SNEGSKA (reference sequence). This CDR3 is 15 amino acids long.

The chain uses TRBV7-2 and TRBJ1-5, with 11 bases fitting TRBD1. Losses at the gene ends were 3 bases for V and 2 bases for J; bases not matched to a gene: 6. CDR1 is SGHTA and CDR2 is FQGNSA in the germline V gene. This CDR3 is built from 17 residues. The DNA for the CDR3 is TGTGCCAGCAGCTTCAAGGGGACAGGGGGAGGCAATCAGCCCCAGCATTTT. Its protein product is CASSFKGTGGGNQPQHF.

This chain uses TRBV5-6 with TRBJ1-3; maybe TRBD1 (5 bases). Per the germline V gene, CDR1 is SGHDT and CDR2 is YYEEEE. Trimming removed 5 bases from V and 0 bases from J, with 12 bases in between. The CDR3 is made up of 15 amino acids. CDR3 bases: TGTGCCAGCAGTTACAGGTCTCTCTCTGGAAACACCATATATTTT. Its protein product is CASSYRSLSGNTIYF.

This clonotype was found many times. The chain has TRBV7-2 and TRBJ2-1, with 7 bases lining up with TRBD2. Looked up from germline, CDR1 is SGHTA and CDR2 is FQGNSA. This CDR3 spans 15 amino acids. After removal of 5 bases from V and 6 bases from J, the junction contained 10 bases not matched to a gene. CDR3 loop: CASSQPGRGSNEQFF. The CDR3 DNA reads TGTGCCAGCAGCCAACCGGGGCGGGGGAGCAATGAGCAGTTCTTC.

The chain combines TRBV20-1 with TRBJ1-5; the D is unclear. V was shortened by 3 bases and J by 1 base, with 7 bases between the two germline ends. Germline V CDR1 and CDR2: DFQATT, SNEGSKA (reference sequence). This CDR3 is built from 13 residues. CDR3 bases: TGCAGTGCTAGCTTCATGAGCAATCAGCCCCAGCATTTT. It encodes CSASFMSNQPQHF.

This clonotype has ten or more counts. The rearrangement uses TRBV11-2 and TRBJ2-3; D may match TRBD1 or TRBD2 (5 bases each). This CDR3 is 17 amino acids long. Looked up from germline, CDR1 is SGHAT and CDR2 is FQNNGV. Trimming pared 6 bases from V and 0 bases from J, leaving 19 bases between. The CDR3 spells CASRPTEGEASTDTQYF. The CDR3 DNA sequence: TGTGCCAGCAGGCCGACAGAGGGTGAGGCTAGCACAGATACGCAGTATTTT.

This chain links TRBV4-1 with TRBJ2-3, with 7 positions matching TRBD2. The CDR3 runs to 16 residues. Germline values: CDR1 MGHRA, CDR2 YSYEKL. The V and J ends lost 3 bases and 5 bases, in that order; junction bases with no gene match: 11. The CDR3: CASSQTTSPMGDTQYF. In DNA form, the CDR3 reads TGCGCCAGCAGCCAGACGACTAGCCCTATGGGAGATACGCAGTATTTT.